This entry lists 10 T cell receptor beta chains sequenced from one sample in a study of T cell changes during pregnancy in multiple sclerosis (dated by TCRdb to about 2019). Libraries were built with the immunoSEQ multiplex PCR assay. Imported from immuneACCESS, the table was reduced by TCRdb to in-frame sequences with V and J called. These copies leave out some clones; in studies compared against another copy, an unresolved V gene accounts for under half, and the cause of the remainder is not known. The sample has some 54,000 clones on record, roughly 94% of them singletons. In total, the top ten clones hold 3.5% of the sample. Here the sequenced sample was CD8+ T cells from peripheral blood mononuclear cells, taken in the third trimester of pregnancy. The source is a female donor with multiple sclerosis, enrolled in a pregnancy study.

V usage is TRBV11-2 and J usage is TRBJ2-7; 8 bases agree with TRBD2. Germline V CDR1 and CDR2: SGHAT, FQNNGV. The length of the CDR3 is 15 residues. V lost 4 bases to trimming and J lost 5 bases; unmatched junction nucleotides: 10. CDR3 residues: CASSSPGLGLHEQYF. Here the CDR3 DNA reads TGTGCCAGCAGCTCGCCGGGACTAGGCCTCCACGAGCAGTACTTC.

CDR3 DNA sequence: TGCGCCAGCAGCCAACTTCTCTACGGGGAGCTGTTTTTT. It translates to CASSQLLYGELFF. The chain joins TRBV4-1 to TRBJ2-2; D not certain. V shed 2 bases and J shed 7 bases, with 8 bases lying between them. This CDR3 is built from 13 residues. Germline V gene sequence: CDR1 MGHRA, CDR2 YSYEKL.

The chain has TRBV13 and TRBJ2-1, with 9 bases that match TRBD1. Germline V gene sequence: CDR1 PRHDT, CDR2 FYEKMQ (reference sequence). This CDR3 is built from 17 residues. Losses at the gene ends were 5 bases for V and 3 bases for J; bases not matched to a gene: 11. CDR3 nucleotide sequence: TGTGCCAGCAGCCCGACCGGGACAGGGTATGGCTACAATGAGCAGTTCTTC. Protein: CASSPTGTGYGYNEQFF.

The chain carries TRBV27 and TRBJ2-1, with 13 bases identical to TRBD2. Per the germline V gene, CDR1 is MNHEY and CDR2 is SMNVEV (reference sequence). This CDR3 has 15 residues. After removal of 5 bases from V and 8 bases from J, the junction contained 6 bases not matched to a gene. CDR3 sequence: CASSRTSGSADEQFF. The CDR3 bases are TGTGCCAGCAGTCGGACTAGCGGGAGCGCGGATGAGCAGTTCTTC.

The chain has TRBV5-1 and TRBJ2-4, with D possibly TRBD2 on 5 matching bases. Germline loops: CDR1 SGHRS, CDR2 YFSETQ. The CDR3 runs to 14 residues. V lost 0 bases and J 6 bases, leaving 10 bases between the germline ends. As DNA, the CDR3 is TGCGCCAGCAGCTTGGGAAGCGGAGTAAACATTCAGTACTTC. Translating gives CASSLGSGVNIQYF.

The chain couples TRBV27 to TRBJ1-5, with D maybe TRBD1 (6 bases). The CDR3 sequence is 14 residues long. Germline CDR1 MNHEY, CDR2 SMNVEV (reference sequence). Trimming stripped 7 bases from V and 7 bases from J, with 17 bases between. DNA of the CDR3: TGTGCCAGCAACCCGTGGGGGCCCGGGCAGCCCCAGCATTTT. Its translation is CASNPWGPGQPQHF.

The CDR3 DNA sequence: TGCGCCAGCAGCCAAGTTAGCGGGGTTAGTGGCGGGGAGCTGTTTTTT. Translated: CASSQVSGVSGGELFF. V gene TRBV4-1 combines with J gene TRBJ2-2; 8 bases fit TRBD2. The V segment lost 1 base and the J segment 7 bases; nucleotides outside the gene matches: 8. The germline gives CDR1 MGHRA, CDR2 YSYEKL. The CDR3 has 16 residues.

In nucleotides, the CDR3 is TGTGCCAGCAGCTCAGGGTACGATGGCTACACCTTC. It specifies CASSSGYDGYTF. The chain has TRBV6-6 and TRBJ1-2; possible D gene TRBD1, 5 bases. This CDR3 is 12 amino acids long. Trimming left V 6 bases short and J 6 bases short, with 11 bases between. The germline V gene encodes CDR1 MNHNY and CDR2 SVGAGI (reference sequence).

This chain uses TRBV18 with TRBJ2-3, with 11 nucleotides matching TRBD2. With V trimmed by 2 bases and J by 6 bases, 10 bases remained unmatched. In germline, CDR1 is KGHSH, CDR2 LQKENI. The CDR3 is 17 amino acids. The CDR3 sequence: CASSPNLLAGVGDTQYF. CDR3 in DNA: TGTGCCAGCTCACCAAATCTACTAGCGGGAGTCGGGGATACGCAGTATTTT.

V usage is TRBV5-5 and J usage is TRBJ2-2, with 7 nucleotides matching TRBD1. With 3 bases clipped from V and 4 bases from J, the junction kept 9 bases outside the gene matches. The CDR3 contains 16 residues. The germline gives CDR1 SGHKS, CDR2 YYEKEE (reference sequence). The CDR3 reads CASSSYRGSVTGELFF. CDR3 nucleotide sequence: TGTGCCAGCAGCTCTTACAGGGGAAGTGTCACCGGGGAGCTGTTTTTT.